The sequence of this TCR beta chain was determined in a study of shared clonotypes between healthy human individuals. Study findings and constraints: It was expected that sequencing depth would affect clonotype sharing among donors. Naive subsets generally had larger estimated richness than memory subsets.

The CDR3 is 14 amino acids. J was trimmed by 6 bases and V by 5 bases; bases with no gene match: 10. Germline loops: CDR1 LGHNA, CDR2 YNFKEQ. The table lists this clone with a few counts. Its target is not known. The assay was carried out at the deep level. TCRdb's copy holds only in-frame clones and misses some; the assay was immunoSEQ multiplex PCR. The table lists approximately 100,000 clones, around 71% of them singletons, with around 25% in the top ten. This sequence originates from a woman aged 25 to 39 in good health. Material: memory CD8+ T cells sorted from blood. The subset was: CD45RO+ cells pooled with CCR7-negative TemRA cells. The J gene is TRBJ2-7, the V gene TRBV4-2; 7 bases match TRBD1. CDR3 sequence reads: CASSNPWTGPEQYF. CDR3 sequence (DNA): TGTGCCAGCAGCAACCCCTGGACAGGCCCCGAGCAGTACTTC.